This T cell receptor (beta chain) was captured in a study of blood T cells in healthy people across ages. Then a second PCR, running roughly 6 to 12 cycles, was carried out with a sample-barcoded 5' primer and a J-beta primer mix. TCRdb recomputed calls from the 5' RACE reads with MiXCR, one row per CDR3 protein. The repertoire holds about 800,000 distinct CDR3 sequences, roughly 25% seen once, with under 4.5% in the top ten. This CDR3 contains 14 residues. Germline values: CDR1 SQVTM, CDR2 ANQGSEA. This same sample was also taken into another study, of T cells of mothers and their children.

The chain combines TRBV29-1 with TRBJ2-5; 8 nucleotides line up with TRBD1. Matching the DNA end better, TRBJ2-1 makes the J call doubtful. Sequencing was performed on blood. The source is a boy under 18 in good health. CDR3 region: CSVEVDRAYNEQFF. For the CDR3, the DNA is TGCAGCGTTGAGGTGGACAGGGCTTACAATGAGCAGTTCTTC.